This paragraph reports one T cell receptor beta chain. This clone was seen just once. Its antigen remains undetermined. Nothing much larger sits one base from this clone, and base qualities are not available. TCRB CDR3 regions were amplified from about 2 ug genomic DNA, or all available DNA if less, using the immunoSEQ assay. The multiplex PCR employed 60 forward primers targeting TCR V beta segments and 13 reverse primers targeting J beta segments. To estimate reads per starting template, synthetic control templates were spiked into each sample at limiting dilution. Reads of 87 bp were generated by sequencing on the Illumina HiSeq System. As for the authors' bioinformatics: PCR and sequencing errors were removed by a nearest neighbor algorithm that merged closely related sequences. TCR overlap was measured as the percentage of unique tumor TCR beta sequences that were also present in the peripheral blood of the same patient. The clones in this table, taken by TCRdb from immuneACCESS, are in-frame only. Not every clone is retained; where verified, under half of the shortfall comes from an unresolved V gene, and the cause of the rest is unknown. V and J calls and clone size are those listed in that table; D and trimming were worked out from the DNA. The sample yields about 67,000 clones; 65% to 90% were counted once. The top ten hold approximately 7.9% of the sample.

This sample was taken from a study of glioma-infiltrating T cells after dendritic cell vaccination (dated by TCRdb to 2016 to 2017). Regarding the research as a whole: The cohort comprised roughly 15 glioblastoma patients from Phase I and II dendritic cell vaccination trials, 9 newly diagnosed and 6 with recurrent disease. Between about 2003 and 2012, patients were given autologous tumor lysate-pulsed dendritic cell vaccination. Each patient got three intradermal injections of the dendritic cell vaccine, spaced at biweekly intervals, in the arm below the axilla. In glioblastoma patients vaccinated with dendritic cells, deep sequencing of TCR beta CDR3 regions served to measure the amount of tumor-infiltrating lymphocytes and to compare repertoires between tumor and blood. The vaccine was prepared from monocyte-derived dendritic cells that were cultured for roughly seven days with IL-4 and GM-CSF and then pulsed overnight with autologous tumor lysate. Survival after dendritic cell vaccination was correlated with TCR sequencing metrics such as TIL content and the overlap between tumor and blood repertoires. Findings and caveats that apply to the study as a whole: The three-group TCR overlap response model was described as speculative and requiring prospective validation. After dendritic cell vaccination, a higher estimated pretreatment TIL content predicted longer time to progression and longer overall survival. TCR clonality showed no direct relationship with survival, which suggests that a diverse polyclonal response may matter. The cohort was small and heterogeneous, with few patients having full blood and tumor sets and even fewer initial-recurrent tumor pairs.

To be selected, patients needed enough residual fresh-frozen tumor tissue and more than two years of available survival data. Although molecular status otherwise differed among the glioblastoma patients, no patient had an isocitrate dehydrogenase mutation. PBMC collection took place before vaccination, two weeks after the third vaccination, and at tumor progression if progression occurred. Genomic DNA was extracted with the Qiagen DNeasy Blood extraction Kit. The germline V and J ends show losses of 2 bases and 1 base respectively, and no gene match explains 8 bases of the junction. Per the germline V gene, SGHDT is the CDR1 and YYEEEE is the CDR2. From its cysteine to its phenylalanine, the CDR3 spans 16 amino acids. The DNA shown is the 48-base CDR3, in frame from base 1.

This receptor was identified in a human donor with glioblastoma. The rearrangement combines TRBV5-6 with TRBJ1-2, with 7 bases in between that match TRBD1. The sequencing here drew on blood, taken before dendritic cell vaccination. The base sequence is TGTGCCAGCAGCTTCTTTAGGACAGGTGGTAACTATGGCTACACCTTC. This codes for CASSFFRTGGNYGYTF. The full variable domain, completed from the reference TRBV5-6 and TRBJ1-2 proteins outside the CDR3, reads DAGVTQSPTHLIKTRGQQVTLRCSPKSGHDTVSWYQQALGQGPQFIFQYYEEEERQRGNFPDRFSGHQFPNYSSELNVNALLLGDSALYLCASSFFRTGGNYGYTFGSGTRLTVV.